This TCR beta chain was profiled in a study of response to subunit inactivated influenza vaccine. Study conclusions and caveats: The authors proposed limited new T cell recruitment per seasonal influenza vaccination.

TCRdb reprocessed the RT-PCR reads via MiXCR and lists one record per CDR3 protein. The sample yields under 800,000 distinct CDR3 sequences, approximately 14% seen once. A remark on this clonotype: Antigen specificity is unknown.

This clonotype was sampled from a middle-aged man who received an inactivated influenza vaccine. Sequenced material: PBMCs from blood, taken 14 to 15 days before vaccination.

This chain's CDR3 is CASSLSLVSEQYF. In DNA form, the CDR3 reads TGTGCCAGCAGTTTAAGTCTGGTCAGCGAGCAGTACTTC. The genes are TRBV28 and TRBJ2-7; D is ambiguous. V was cut by 2 bases and J by 6 bases, with 11 bases left in between. The CDR3 covers 13 residues. Germline V gene data show CDR1 as MDHEN and CDR2 as SYDVKM.